This T cell receptor beta chain derives from a study of T cells expressing NK-cell markers. Study background: It was sorted CD3+CD56-NKG2C+, CD3+CD56+NKG2C- and CD3+CD56+NKG2C+ T cells that provided the TCR beta repertoires. Seven donors tested HCMV-seropositive and one tested seronegative among the eight sequenced. Study observations and caveats: Where a handful of donors were concerned, these clonotypes also led the CD3+CD56-NKG2C+ fraction. In more than five donors, dominant CD3+CD56+NKG2C+ clones formed 1.0-7.0% of CD8+ cells.

TCRdb reanalyzed the 5' RACE reads and collapses them to one entry per CDR3 protein, without DNA. The sample's table shows 400,000 to 550,000 distinct CDR3 sequences. Notes on this clonotype: The antigen is unknown.

Germline V gives CDR1 SQVTM, CDR2 ANQGSEA. The length of the CDR3 is 12 residues. This sequence was found in a woman aged 18 to 75 in good health. The sample was blood T cells: a sorted CD56 or NKG2C T cell subset, CD4+ or CD8+ T cells, or bulk PBMC T cells (not recorded which). The chain combines TRBV29-1 with TRBJ2-7. The CDR3 loop reads CSVSGNSYEQYF.